The rows below give T cell receptor beta chains drawn from one sample of a study of a mutant IDH1 vaccine in newly diagnosed glioma. No antigens are known for them. TCRdb keeps only in-frame clones here, not all; method: immunoSEQ multiplex PCR. The sample yields almost 95,000 clones, nearly 90% seen once. The sequencing used PBMCs, collected from a glioma patient whose treatment included an IDH1 peptide vaccine. These receptors came from a woman aged 45-65 years with glioma. CDR3s include the opening cysteine and the closing phenylalanine or tryptophan. The order of the fields is J gene, clone size, D gene, V gene, CDR3 DNA, CDR3 protein. D genes are given only for firm matches. Only part of the rows carry a size: once, few, many, or a class if the clone is expanded.

TRBJ1-1 | . | . | TRBV7-9 | TGTGCCAGCAGCTTGGGCAGGGGCGATGAAGCTTTCTTT | CASSLGRGDEAFF
TRBJ1-2 | . | TRBD1 | TRBV18 | TGTGCCAGCTCACCCCAGGGAAGAGGGGACAGTTATGGCTACACCTTC | CASSPQGRGDSYGYTF
TRBJ2-3 | . | . | TRBV7-9 | TGTGCCAGCAGCTTAGCGACGGGCGGAGGGGTCACAGATACGCAGTATTTT | CASSLATGGGVTDTQYF
TRBJ2-1 | . | TRBD2 | TRBV29-1 | TGCAGCGTTGTAATTCGAGCGGGAGGGCCCGGTGAGCAGTTCTTC | CSVVIRAGGPGEQFF
TRBJ2-1 | . | TRBD2 | TRBV28 | TGTGCCAGCAGCCCGGGAGCGGGAGTGTCCTACAATGAGCAGTTCTTC | CASSPGAGVSYNEQFF
TRBJ2-5 | . | TRBD1 | TRBV2 | TGTGCCAGCCCGGGACAGGGGGCGACGGAGACCCAGTACTTC | CASPGQGATETQYF
TRBJ2-2 | . | TRBD1 | TRBV7-2 | TGTGCCAGCTCCTTTCCGGGACAGGGATACACCGGGGAGCTGTTTTTT | CASSFPGQGYTGELFF
TRBJ1-4 | . | . | TRBV5-1 | TGCGCCAGCAGCCGCGCAGGGAGGGAAAAACTGTTTTTT | CASSRAGREKLFF
TRBJ1-4 | . | . | TRBV28 | TGTGCCAGCAGACCGGGACTGCTGCGATATGAAAAACTGTTTTTT | CASRPGLLRYEKLFF
TRBJ1-5 | few | TRBD1 | TRBV30 | TGTGCCTGGAGTGTTGGTGGGGGACAGTGGCAGCCCCAGCATTTT | CAWSVGGGQWQPQHF
TRBJ1-5 | . | TRBD1 | TRBV7-9 | TGTGCCAGCAGCCTCTGGACAGGGGATAACCGAGGTCAGCCCCAGCATTTT | CASSLWTGDNRGQPQHF
TRBJ2-7 | . | . | TRBV19 | TGTGCCAGTAGTATACGGTCCGGCGCCGCTCGGGAGCAGTACTTC | CASSIRSGAAREQYF
TRBJ1-2 | . | . | TRBV28 | TGTGCCAGCAGGGGGGGTAACTATGGCTACACCTTC | CASRGGNYGYTF
TRBJ1-1 | . | TRBD1 | TRBV6-6 | TGTGCCAGCAGCTCCGACAGGGACACTGAAGCTTTCTTT | CASSSDRDTEAFF
TRBJ2-7 | . | TRBD1 | TRBV28 | TGTGCCAGCAGTCCGGGACAGGGCTACGAGCAGTACTTC | CASSPGQGYEQYF
TRBJ1-1 | once | . | TRBV6-5 | TGTGCCAGCATCACCCGAGTGGGGGCACGGGAGGCTTTCTTT | CASITRVGAREAFF
TRBJ1-1 | . | . | TRBV5-1 | TGCGCCAGCAGCGTGACCGCCAGGGTAAGGAACACTGAAGCTTTCTTT | CASSVTARVRNTEAFF
TRBJ1-5 | . | TRBD1 | TRBV29-1 | TGCAACGTGACGACAGGGGGTCAGCCCCAGCATTTT | CNVTTGGQPQHF
TRBJ2-2 | . | TRBD2 | TRBV30 | TGTGCCTTGGATCTAGCGGGAACCGGGGAGCTGTTTTTT | CALDLAGTGELFF
TRBJ2-1 | . | . | TRBV5-1 | TGCGCCAGCAGCTTACGGACCATCGGGGCGGGGGAGCAGTTCTTC | CASSLRTIGAGEQFF
TRBJ2-7 | few | . | TRBV28 | TGTGCCAGCAGTCCACCGACGAGGGACGAGCAGTACTTC | CASSPPTRDEQYF
TRBJ2-7 | . | TRBD1 | TRBV15 | TGTGCCACCAGCAGAGACAGGGGGCTTGACGAGCAGTACTTC | CATSRDRGLDEQYF
TRBJ2-7 | . | TRBD2 | TRBV5-4 | TGTGCCAGCAGCTTGGCCACTAGCGGGTACGAGCAGTACTTC | CASSLATSGYEQYF
TRBJ1-1 | . | . | TRBV19 | TGTGCCAGTAGTATAGCGGGACGGGGAAACACTGAAGCTTTCTTT | CASSIAGRGNTEAFF
TRBJ1-1 | . | . | TRBV6-1 | TGTGCCAGCACCTCAGATGTGTTAGGGGGTACTTTCTTT | CASTSDVLGGTFF
TRBJ2-1 | . | TRBD2 | TRBV25-1 | TGTGCCAGCGATCGAATGGGTGGCGGGAGGGCCCGGAGTGAGCAGTTCTTC | CASDRMGGGRARSEQFF
TRBJ2-1 | . | TRBD2 | TRBV5-1 | TGCGCCAGCAGCTCAGGGAGGGAGGATGAGCAGTTCTTC | CASSSGREDEQFF
TRBJ2-5 | . | . | TRBV9 | TGTGCCAGCAGCGTAAGTGGGTCAGGAGACAATGAGTACTTC | CASSVSGSGDNEYF
TRBJ1-4 | . | . | TRBV6-1 | TGTGCCAGCAGCCCCCCAACAGAATATGAAAAACTGTTTTTT | CASSPPTEYEKLFF
TRBJ2-7 | . | . | TRBV6-1 | TGTGCCAGTCAAGCTCGCCGACAGGCCCCCTACGAGCAGTACTTC | CASQARRQAPYEQYF
TRBJ2-1 | . | . | TRBV30 | TGTGCCGCGGAGCGGGCCCAGGGAGGTAACTACAATGAGCAGTTCTTC | CAAERAQGGNYNEQFF
TRBJ2-7 | . | TRBD1 | TRBV15 | TGTGCCACCAGCAGAGACGGGACAGGGTCCAACGAGCAGTACTTC | CATSRDGTGSNEQYF
TRBJ1-1 | once | . | TRBV5-1 | TGCGCCAGCAGATCCGACAGTAGTAACACTGAAGCTTTCTTT | CASRSDSSNTEAFF
TRBJ2-2 | . | . | TRBV5-8 | TGTGCCAGCAGCTTGGCATCCGGGGGCACCGGGGAGCTGTTTTTT | CASSLASGGTGELFF
TRBJ2-1 | once | TRBD1 | TRBV5-5 | TGTGCCAGCAGCTTCAGTGAGACAGGGGGCTCCAATGAGCAGTTCTTC | CASSFSETGGSNEQFF
TRBJ2-3 | . | TRBD2 | TRBV5-1 | TGCGCCAGCAGCTTGTTACTAGCGGCGGGCACAGATACGCAGTATTTT | CASSLLLAAGTDTQYF
TRBJ2-2 | . | TRBD1 | TRBV6-1 | TGTGCCAGCAGTGAGGGACAGACGAACACCGGGGAGCTGTTTTTT | CASSEGQTNTGELFF
TRBJ1-4 | . | TRBD1 | TRBV9 | TGTGCCAGCAGCGTTAAAGGGGGGGACAGTAATGAAAAACTGTTTTTT | CASSVKGGDSNEKLFF
TRBJ1-2 | . | . | TRBV6-6 | TGTGCCAGCAGTTCCCTGTTGGGACCGGGAGGCTACACCTTC | CASSSLLGPGGYTF
TRBJ1-1 | . | . | TRBV7-2 | TGTGCCAGCAGCTTACAGCTGAACACTGAAGCTTTCTTT | CASSLQLNTEAFF
TRBJ1-3 | once | . | TRBV28 | TGTGCCAGCAGTTCACCAGGACTGAGGGAAACCTCTGGAAACACCATATATTTT | CASSSPGLRETSGNTIYF
TRBJ1-1 | few | . | TRBV9 | TGTGCCAGCAGCCCAGAGGCGCGGGCGAACACTGAAGCTTTCTTT | CASSPEARANTEAFF